This is a list of T cell receptor beta chains from one sample in a study of early T cells in non-severe SARS-CoV-2 infection. From the 5' RACE reads, TCRdb called clonotypes with MiXCR, one entry per CDR3 protein. The table lists around 81,000 distinct CDR3 sequences, 11% to 15% of them singletons. Sequenced sample: whole blood. Receptor source: an adult who was a healthcare worker with PCR-confirmed SARS-CoV-2 infection or an uninfected control (not recorded which). Both conserved end residues are part of each CDR3. Fields, in order: J gene, D gene, V gene, clone size, CDR3 protein, CDR3 DNA. D genes are given only for firm matches. Clone size is given for some rows only: seen once, a few or many times, or a class if the clone is expanded.

>TRBJ2-7|TRBD2|TRBV27|many
CASSTHSSGGFEQYF
TGTGCCAGCAGTACCCACAGTAGCGGGGGGTTCGAGCAGTACTTC
>TRBJ2-3|-|TRBV10-1|-
CASSSGTFSSSTDTQYF
TGCGCCAGCAGCTCCGGGACATTCAGCTCTAGCACAGATACGCAGTATTTT
>TRBJ2-7|TRBD1|TRBV28|few
CASMGQGVYEQYF
TGTGCCAGCATGGGGCAGGGGGTATACGAGCAGTACTTC
>TRBJ1-3|-|TRBV6-1|many
CASSEIKGNTIYF
TGTGCCAGCAGTGAAATCAAGGGGAACACCATATATTTT
>TRBJ2-1|-|TRBV7-9|few
CASSTEPHNEQFF
TGTGCCAGCAGCACTGAACCCCACAATGAGCAGTTCTTC
>TRBJ2-7|-|TRBV12-3/TRBV12-4|-
CASSSWVHEQYF
TGTGCCAGCAGCTCGTGGGTACACGAGCAGTACTTC
>TRBJ2-1|-|TRBV5-1|many
CASASDFSYNEQFF
TGCGCCAGCGCGTCGGATTTCTCCTACAATGAGCAGTTCTTC
>TRBJ2-7|-|TRBV15|few
CATSRDPGQTYEQYF
TGTGCCACCAGCAGAGATCCCGGACAGACCTACGAGCAGTACTTC
>TRBJ1-4|TRBD1|TRBV6-1|few
CASSHRGRREKLFF
TGTGCCAGCAGCCACAGGGGGCGTCGGGAAAAACTGTTTTTT
>TRBJ1-2|-|TRBV29-1|few
CSVHLPGAPYGYTF
TGCAGCGTTCACCTGCCCGGGGCCCCCTATGGCTACACCTTC
>TRBJ2-6|TRBD1|TRBV28|-
CASSQTGDGANVLTF
TGTGCCAGCAGTCAGACAGGGGACGGGGCCAACGTCCTGACTTTC
>TRBJ2-7|-|TRBV12-3/TRBV12-4|-
CASSPHQQGYEQYF
TGTGCCAGCAGTCCCCATCAACAGGGTTACGAGCAGTACTTC
>TRBJ2-5|-|TRBV29-1|-
CSVSTASQETQYF
TGCAGCGTTTCTACTGCCTCCCAAGAGACCCAGTACTTC
>TRBJ2-5|-|TRBV6-1|few
CASSEVLATQYF
TGTGCCAGCAGTGAAGTTCTAGCGACCCAGTACTTC
>TRBJ1-2|-|TRBV7-9|-
CASSLSPQYGYTF
TGTGCCAGCAGCTTATCGCCCCAGTATGGCTACACCTTC